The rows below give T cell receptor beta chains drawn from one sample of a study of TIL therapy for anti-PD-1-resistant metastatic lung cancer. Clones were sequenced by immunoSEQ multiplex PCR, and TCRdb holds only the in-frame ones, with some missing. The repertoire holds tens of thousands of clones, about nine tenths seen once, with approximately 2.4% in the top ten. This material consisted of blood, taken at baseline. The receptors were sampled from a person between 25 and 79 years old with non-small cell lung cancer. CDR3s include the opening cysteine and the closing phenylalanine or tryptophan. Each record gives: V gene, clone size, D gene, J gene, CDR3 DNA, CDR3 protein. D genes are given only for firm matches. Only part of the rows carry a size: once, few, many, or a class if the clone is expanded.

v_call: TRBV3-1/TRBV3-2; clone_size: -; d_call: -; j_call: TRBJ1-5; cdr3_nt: TGTGCCAGCAGCCAAGGGGGACGGTACAATCAGCCCCAGCATTTT; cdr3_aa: CASSQGGRYNQPQHF
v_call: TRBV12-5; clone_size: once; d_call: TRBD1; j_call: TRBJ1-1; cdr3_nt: TGTGCTAGTGGAGAAGGGACAGCGATGAACACTGAAGCTTTCTTT; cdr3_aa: CASGEGTAMNTEAFF
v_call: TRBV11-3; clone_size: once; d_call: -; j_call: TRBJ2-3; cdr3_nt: TGTGCCAGCAGCCTAGGGGGTTCCCGGACAGATACGCAGTATTTT; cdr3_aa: CASSLGGSRTDTQYF
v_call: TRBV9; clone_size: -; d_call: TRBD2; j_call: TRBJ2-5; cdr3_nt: TGTGCCAGCAGCGTAGAACTAGCGGGAGGCGGGGAGACCCAGTACTTC; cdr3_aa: CASSVELAGGGETQYF
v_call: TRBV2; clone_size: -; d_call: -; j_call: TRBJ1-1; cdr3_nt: TGTGACCCATGGGGGGTTCTGAACACTGAAGCTTTCTTT; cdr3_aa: CDPWGVLNTEAFF
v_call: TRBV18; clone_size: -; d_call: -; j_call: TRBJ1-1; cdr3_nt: TGTGCCAGCTCACCGGGTGGGGGGCCGAACACTGAAGCTTTCTTT; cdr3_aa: CASSPGGGPNTEAFF
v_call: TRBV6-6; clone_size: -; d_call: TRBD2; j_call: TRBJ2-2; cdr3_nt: TGTGCCAGCAGTTATCCGGGACTAGGGGGCACCGGGGAGCTGTTTTTT; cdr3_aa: CASSYPGLGGTGELFF
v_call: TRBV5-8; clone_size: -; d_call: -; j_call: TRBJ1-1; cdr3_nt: TGTGCCAGCAGCCCCTTTGCCGTTGTGAACACTGAAGCTTTCTTT; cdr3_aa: CASSPFAVVNTEAFF
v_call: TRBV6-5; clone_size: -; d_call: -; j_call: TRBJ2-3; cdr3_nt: TGTGCCAGCAGCTGGGCGAGCACAGATACGCAGTATTTT; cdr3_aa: CASSWASTDTQYF
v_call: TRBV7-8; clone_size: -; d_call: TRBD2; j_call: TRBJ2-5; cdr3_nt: TGTGCCAGCAGCTTAGGGCACCGGGGGGATGAGACCCAGTACTTC; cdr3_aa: CASSLGHRGDETQYF
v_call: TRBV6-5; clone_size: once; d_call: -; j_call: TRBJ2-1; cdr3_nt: TGTGCCAGCAGTCCACAGGGAGCCTCCTACAATGAGCAGTTCTTC; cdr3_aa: CASSPQGASYNEQFF
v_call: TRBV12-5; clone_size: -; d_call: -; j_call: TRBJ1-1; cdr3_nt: TGTGCTAGTGGGACGGGGTTAACTAACACTGAAGCTTTCTTT; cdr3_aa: CASGTGLTNTEAFF